These 21 T cell receptor beta chains share one sample of origin, sequenced in a study of human T cells and chemical hapten exposure. TCRdb independently ran MiXCR on the RACE reads; one entry per CDR3 protein. This table has 150,000 to 200,000 distinct CDR3 sequences, more than 12% appearing once. Described time point: patch test 1, 2 weeks after DPC sensitization. Sample treatment: therapeutic diphenylcyclopropenone sensitization with weekly scalp DPC. The sample was whole blood, taken in connection with sensitization to the hapten diphenylcyclopropenone (DPC). The receptors here all came from a woman between 25 and 40 years old with alopecia areata. Some clones in this sample may be carry-over from other donors' samples.

The rearrangement links TRBV20-1 to TRBJ2-5; D unclear. CDR1 and CDR2 from the germline V gene are DFQATT and SNEGSKA (reference sequence). V was clipped by 6 bases and J by 5 bases, with 16 bases between them. The CDR3 has 13 residues. The CDR3 spells CSARELWPETQYF. CDR3 sequence (DNA): TGCAGTGCCCGTGAGCTGTGGCCCGAGACCCAGTACTTC.

The chain employs TRBV9 and TRBJ2-1; D possibly uses TRBD1 or TRBD2 (5 bases each). Trimming removed 0 bases from V and 5 bases from J, with 12 bases in between. From germline, CDR1 is SGDLS and CDR2 YYNGEE. The CDR3 consists of 15 residues. CDR3: CASSVGGVPHNEQFF. The CDR3 nucleotides read TGTGCCAGCAGCGTAGGAGGGGTTCCACACAATGAGCAGTTCTTC.

With regard to this clonotype: A junction boundary mismatches the germline segment, possibly from a read error. This rearrangement joins TRBV14 to TRBJ1-1; TRBD1 matches at 7 bases. The CDR3 consists of 15 residues. The germline CDR1 and CDR2 sequences are SGHDN and FVKESK. The CDR3 nucleotides are TGTGCCAGTAGCCAAGAAGGATTCCGGGACAGTGAAGCTTTCTTT. Residues: CASSQEGFRDSEAFF.

This clonotype was seen more than once but under ten times. This CDR3 reads CASSQERGEKLFF. As DNA, the CDR3 is TGCGCCAGCAGCCAAGAACGTGGTGAAAAACTGTTTTTT. J is TRBJ1-4 and V is TRBV4-3; D is uncertain. CDR3 length: 13 amino acids. Germline V gene sequence: CDR1 LGHNA, CDR2 YSLEER. V was clipped by 0 bases and J by 7 bases, with 6 bases between them.

J is TRBJ2-7 and V is TRBV11-3, with 9 positions matching TRBD1. Trimming took 5 bases from V and 7 from J; bases not matched to a gene: 18. The CDR3 runs 17 residues. Germline lookup yields CDR1 SGHNT and CDR2 YENEEA. CDR3 protein: CASSPRLGQGPSREQYF. CDR3 DNA sequence: TGTGCCAGCAGCCCGAGATTGGGACAGGGTCCTTCTCGGGAGCAGTACTTC.

CDR3 nucleotide sequence: TGTGCCAGCTCCAAGGGTAGACAGATTATCACAGATACGCAGTATTTT. Encoded protein: CASSKGRQIITDTQYF. The chain uses TRBV7-9 and TRBJ2-3, with a weak D call TRBD1 (5 bases). Germline CDR1 is SEHNR and CDR2 is FQNEAQ (reference sequence). CDR3 length: 16 amino acids. Trimming removed 8 bases at V and 2 bases at J, with 20 bases between.

The chain joins TRBV18 to TRBJ2-1; tentative D call: TRBD1 (5 bases). CDR3 length: 15 residues. V dropped 6 bases and J dropped 6 bases, with 18 bases sitting between them. CDR1 is KGHSH, CDR2 LQKENI, per germline. The CDR3 nucleotides are TGTGCCAGCTCGCCTTGGCAGGGTAGGAGCAATGAGCAGTTCTTC. This translates into CASSPWQGRSNEQFF.

The chain combines TRBV29-1 with TRBJ1-1; TRBD1 is a possible D gene (5 bases). The CDR3 totals 10 residues. Germline lookup yields CDR1 SQVTM and CDR2 ANQGSEA. The V gene lost 3 bases and the J gene lost 8 bases, with 7 bases spanning the gap. CDR3 region: CSVETVEAFF. In nucleotides, the CDR3 is TGCAGCGTTGAGACAGTCGAAGCTTTCTTT.

The chain recombines TRBV28 with TRBJ2-1, with D hard to call. V was trimmed by 6 bases and J by 9 bases, leaving 15 bases between them. The CDR3 has 13 amino acids. The germline CDR1 and CDR2 sequences are MDHEN and SYDVKM. CDR3 DNA sequence: TGTGCCAGCAGCCGATGGTCGAGAGGTGAGCAGTTCTTC. It specifies CASSRWSRGEQFF.

Only a few counts were recorded for this clonotype. V and J are TRBV12-3 or TRBV12-4 and TRBJ1-1; no clear D gene. The CDR3 length is 13 residues. The V end lost 10 bases, the J end lost 3 bases, and 15 bases lay between the germline ends. The CDR3 region has the DNA TGTGCCACTTGTAGGGAGGCGTACACTGAAGCTTTCTTT. Translated: CATCREAYTEAFF.

In the case of this clonotype: Germline and junction disagree at one end, which may indicate a read error. The chain joins TRBV7-2 to TRBJ1-4, with D maybe TRBD1 (5 bases). The germline V gene has CDR1 SGHTA and CDR2 FQGNSA. The CDR3 sequence is 14 residues long. CDR3 protein: CGSSRGGISEKLFF. DNA for the CDR3: TGTGGCAGCAGCCGGGGGGGAATCAGTGAAAAACTGTTTTTT.

The chain links TRBV20-1 to TRBJ2-3; 12 nucleotides match TRBD1. V dropped 4 bases and J dropped 4; count of bases not matched to a gene: 6. The CDR3 length is 15 residues. CDR1 and CDR2 (germline): DFQATT, SNEGSKA (reference sequence). CDR3 region: CSATRDRGQADTQYF. CDR3 nucleotide sequence: TGCAGTGCTACCCGGGACAGGGGGCAGGCAGATACGCAGTATTTT.

The J gene is TRBJ1-2, the V gene TRBV28; no definite D call. Germline V lookup: CDR1 MDHEN, CDR2 SYDVKM. The CDR3 has 12 residues. The germline V and J ends were trimmed by 3 bases and 7 bases, with 9 bases remaining between them. CDR3 amino acids: CASSLQAVGYTF. For the CDR3, the DNA is TGTGCCAGCAGTTTGCAGGCCGTTGGCTACACCTTC.

In this sample, this clonotype turned up a few times. The chain is built from TRBV4-3 and TRBJ2-1; 12 positions agree with TRBD2. V lost 1 base, J lost 12 bases, and 13 bases stayed unmatched. The germline CDR1 and CDR2 sequences are LGHNA and YSLEER. CDR3 size: 17 residues. CDR3 nucleotide sequence: TGCGCCAGCAGCCAAGGGTCCCCGGGACTAGCGGGTGGACGGCAGTTCTTC. Its protein is CASSQGSPGLAGGRQFF.

V usage is TRBV12-3 or TRBV12-4 and J usage is TRBJ2-5; a weak D match, TRBD2 (5 bases). The V end was cut by 6 bases, the J end by 5 bases, with 16 bases between. CDR3 length equals 14 residues. In DNA, the CDR3 is TGTGCCAGCAGCCCCCCATTGGACTTGGAGACCCAGTACTTC. The encoded protein is CASSPPLDLETQYF.

The V gene is TRBV7-9, the J gene TRBJ1-6; 7 bases are shared with TRBD1. With 3 bases clipped from V and 5 bases from J, the junction kept 10 bases outside the gene matches. Germline CDR1 SEHNR, CDR2 FQNEAQ (reference sequence). CDR3 size: 17 residues. For the CDR3, the DNA is TGTGCCAGCAGCTTTTTCCCCCGGGACAGCAATAATTCACCCCTCCACTTT. It encodes CASSFFPRDSNNSPLHF.

This clonotype was observed a few times. V is TRBV29-1 and J is TRBJ2-3, with 9 bases fitting TRBD2. Trimming cost V 4 bases and J 2 bases; bases outside gene matches: 10. Germline values: CDR1 SQVTM, CDR2 ANQGSEA. The length of the CDR3 is 16 residues. CDR3 DNA sequence: TGCAGCGTTGGAGGTAGCGGGGGCTTCACCACAGATACGCAGTATTTT. Protein: CSVGGSGGFTTDTQYF.

This chain connects TRBV6-5 to TRBJ1-5; 10 bases agree with TRBD1. After removal of 3 bases from V and 7 bases from J, the junction contained 9 bases not matched to a gene. Looked up from germline, CDR1 is MNHEY and CDR2 is SVGAGI. This CDR3 is built from 16 residues. CDR3 bases: TGTGCCAGCAGTTATAGGGGACAGGGGACGGGGCAGCCCCAGCATTTT. It encodes CASSYRGQGTGQPQHF.

This clonotype was counted ten times or more. This chain joins TRBV12-3 or TRBV12-4 and TRBJ2-1, with D tentatively TRBD2 (7 bases). The V and J ends lost 1 base and 9 bases respectively, with 16 bases between them. The CDR3 runs to 15 residues. As DNA, the CDR3 is TGTGCCAGCAGTTTAGAAGGGGGGGCTGGTCGTGAGCAGTTCTTC. This gives the protein CASSLEGGAGREQFF.

The J gene is TRBJ2-7, the V gene TRBV28; D could derive from TRBD1 or TRBD2 (6 bases each). The V gene's germline CDR1 is MDHEN and CDR2 SYDVKM. Trimming left V 5 bases short and J 3 bases short, with 14 bases between. This CDR3 region has 14 residues. CDR3 in amino acids: CASSPGGQIYEQYF. The DNA of the CDR3 is TGTGCCAGCAGTCCCGGGGGACAAATCTACGAGCAGTACTTC.

This clonotype was recorded at least ten times. This chain joins TRBV3-1 and TRBJ2-1; a weak D match, TRBD1 (5 bases). Looked up from germline, CDR1 is LGHDT and CDR2 is YNNKEL (reference sequence). The CDR3 runs 17 residues. The ends were cut back, 2 bases at V and 3 bases at J, with 17 bases in the middle. The CDR3 bases are TGTGCCAGCAGCCAATCTGACAGAAGTCTTATCTACAATGAGCAGTTCTTC. Translating gives CASSQSDRSLIYNEQFF.